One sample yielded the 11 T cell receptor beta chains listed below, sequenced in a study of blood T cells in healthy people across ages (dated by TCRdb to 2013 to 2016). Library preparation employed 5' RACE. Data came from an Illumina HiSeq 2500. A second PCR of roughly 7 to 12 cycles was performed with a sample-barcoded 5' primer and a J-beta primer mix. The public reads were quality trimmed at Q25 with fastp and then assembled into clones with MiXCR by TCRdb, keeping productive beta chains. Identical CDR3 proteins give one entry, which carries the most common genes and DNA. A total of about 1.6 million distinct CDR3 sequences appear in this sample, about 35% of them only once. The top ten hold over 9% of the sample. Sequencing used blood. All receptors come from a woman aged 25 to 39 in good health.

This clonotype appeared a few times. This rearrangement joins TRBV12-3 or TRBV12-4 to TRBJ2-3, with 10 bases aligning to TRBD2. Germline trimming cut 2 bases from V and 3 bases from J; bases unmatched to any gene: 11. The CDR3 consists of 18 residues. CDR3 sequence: CASSLRVSGGAVTDTQYF. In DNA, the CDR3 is TGTGCCAGCAGTTTAAGGGTGAGCGGGGGGGCCGTGACAGATACGCAGTATTTT.

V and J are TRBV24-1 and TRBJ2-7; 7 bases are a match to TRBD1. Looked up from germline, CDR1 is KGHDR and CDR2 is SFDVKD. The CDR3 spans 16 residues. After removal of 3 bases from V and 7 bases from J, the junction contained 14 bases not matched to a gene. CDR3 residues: CATSDRSGTVNNEQYF. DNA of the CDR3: TGTGCCACCAGTGATCGATCCGGGACAGTTAACAATGAGCAGTACTTC.

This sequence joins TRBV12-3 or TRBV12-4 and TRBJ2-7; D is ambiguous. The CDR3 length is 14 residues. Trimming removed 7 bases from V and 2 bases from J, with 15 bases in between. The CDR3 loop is CASTDPELTYEQYF. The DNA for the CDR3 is TGTGCCAGCACTGACCCGGAACTTACCTACGAGCAGTACTTC.

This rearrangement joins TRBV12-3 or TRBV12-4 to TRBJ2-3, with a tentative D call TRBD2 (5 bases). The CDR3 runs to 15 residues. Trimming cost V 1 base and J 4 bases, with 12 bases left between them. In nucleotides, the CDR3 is TGTGCCAGCAGTTTAGGAGGGAATCGCGCAGATACGCAGTATTTT. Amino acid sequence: CASSLGGNRADTQYF.

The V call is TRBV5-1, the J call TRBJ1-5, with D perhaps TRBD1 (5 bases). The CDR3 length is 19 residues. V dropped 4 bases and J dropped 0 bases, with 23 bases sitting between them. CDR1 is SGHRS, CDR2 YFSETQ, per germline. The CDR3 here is CASSPGTRDGPHSNQPQHF. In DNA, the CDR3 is TGCGCCAGCAGCCCAGGAACTCGGGACGGCCCACATAGCAATCAGCCCCAGCATTTT.

The CDR3 region is CSATTQGTYGYTF. The CDR3 nucleotides are TGCAGTGCTACTACACAGGGGACCTATGGCTACACCTTC. This chain connects TRBV20-1 to TRBJ1-2; TRBD1 aligns across 7 bases. This CDR3 contains 13 residues. Germline-derived CDR1 and CDR2 are DFQATT and SNEGSKA (reference sequence). V shed 4 bases and J 4 bases; nucleotides not matched to a gene: 6.

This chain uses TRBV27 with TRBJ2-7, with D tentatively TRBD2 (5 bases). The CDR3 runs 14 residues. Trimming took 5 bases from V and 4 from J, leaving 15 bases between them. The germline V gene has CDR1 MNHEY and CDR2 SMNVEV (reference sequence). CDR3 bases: TGTGCCAGCAGTAGTAGCGTGGGGATGTACGAGCAGTACTTC. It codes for CASSSSVGMYEQYF.

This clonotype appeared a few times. CDR3 DNA: TGTGCCAGCAGTTACTCCCCGGGACTAGCGGGGGAAGAGACCCAGTACTTC. It encodes CASSYSPGLAGEETQYF. J is TRBJ2-5 and V is TRBV12-3 or TRBV12-4; 14 bases line up with TRBD2. Trimming cost V 4 bases and J 3 bases; bases outside gene matches: 7. The CDR3 extends over 17 amino acids.

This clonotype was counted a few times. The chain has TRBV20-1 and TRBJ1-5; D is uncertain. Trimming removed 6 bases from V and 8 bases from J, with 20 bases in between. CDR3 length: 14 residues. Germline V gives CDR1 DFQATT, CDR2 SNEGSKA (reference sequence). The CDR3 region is CSANRIVLIEPQHF. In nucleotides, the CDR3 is TGCAGTGCCAACCGAATAGTCCTCATCGAGCCCCAGCATTTT.

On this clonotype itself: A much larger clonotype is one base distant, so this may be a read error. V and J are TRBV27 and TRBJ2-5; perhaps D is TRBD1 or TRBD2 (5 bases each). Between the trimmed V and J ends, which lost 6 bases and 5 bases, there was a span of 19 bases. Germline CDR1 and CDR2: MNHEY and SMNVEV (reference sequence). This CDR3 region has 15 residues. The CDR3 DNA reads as TGTGCCAGCAGGGCCGTTAGGGGAGTCGGGGAGACCCAGTACTTC. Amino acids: CASRAVRGVGETQYF.

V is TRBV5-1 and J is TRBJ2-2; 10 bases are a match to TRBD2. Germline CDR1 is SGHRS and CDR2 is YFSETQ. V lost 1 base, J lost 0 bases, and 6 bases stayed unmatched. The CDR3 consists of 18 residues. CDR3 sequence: CASSLSSGGPANTGELFF. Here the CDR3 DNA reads TGCGCCAGCAGCTTGTCTAGCGGGGGACCCGCGAACACCGGGGAGCTGTTTTTT. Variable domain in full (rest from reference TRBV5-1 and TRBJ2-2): KAGVTQTPRYLIKTRGQQVTLSCSPISGHRSVSWYQQTPGQGLQFLFEYFSETQRNKGNFPGRFSGRQFSNSRSEMNVSTLELGDSALYLCASSLSSGGPANTGELFFGEGSRLTVL.